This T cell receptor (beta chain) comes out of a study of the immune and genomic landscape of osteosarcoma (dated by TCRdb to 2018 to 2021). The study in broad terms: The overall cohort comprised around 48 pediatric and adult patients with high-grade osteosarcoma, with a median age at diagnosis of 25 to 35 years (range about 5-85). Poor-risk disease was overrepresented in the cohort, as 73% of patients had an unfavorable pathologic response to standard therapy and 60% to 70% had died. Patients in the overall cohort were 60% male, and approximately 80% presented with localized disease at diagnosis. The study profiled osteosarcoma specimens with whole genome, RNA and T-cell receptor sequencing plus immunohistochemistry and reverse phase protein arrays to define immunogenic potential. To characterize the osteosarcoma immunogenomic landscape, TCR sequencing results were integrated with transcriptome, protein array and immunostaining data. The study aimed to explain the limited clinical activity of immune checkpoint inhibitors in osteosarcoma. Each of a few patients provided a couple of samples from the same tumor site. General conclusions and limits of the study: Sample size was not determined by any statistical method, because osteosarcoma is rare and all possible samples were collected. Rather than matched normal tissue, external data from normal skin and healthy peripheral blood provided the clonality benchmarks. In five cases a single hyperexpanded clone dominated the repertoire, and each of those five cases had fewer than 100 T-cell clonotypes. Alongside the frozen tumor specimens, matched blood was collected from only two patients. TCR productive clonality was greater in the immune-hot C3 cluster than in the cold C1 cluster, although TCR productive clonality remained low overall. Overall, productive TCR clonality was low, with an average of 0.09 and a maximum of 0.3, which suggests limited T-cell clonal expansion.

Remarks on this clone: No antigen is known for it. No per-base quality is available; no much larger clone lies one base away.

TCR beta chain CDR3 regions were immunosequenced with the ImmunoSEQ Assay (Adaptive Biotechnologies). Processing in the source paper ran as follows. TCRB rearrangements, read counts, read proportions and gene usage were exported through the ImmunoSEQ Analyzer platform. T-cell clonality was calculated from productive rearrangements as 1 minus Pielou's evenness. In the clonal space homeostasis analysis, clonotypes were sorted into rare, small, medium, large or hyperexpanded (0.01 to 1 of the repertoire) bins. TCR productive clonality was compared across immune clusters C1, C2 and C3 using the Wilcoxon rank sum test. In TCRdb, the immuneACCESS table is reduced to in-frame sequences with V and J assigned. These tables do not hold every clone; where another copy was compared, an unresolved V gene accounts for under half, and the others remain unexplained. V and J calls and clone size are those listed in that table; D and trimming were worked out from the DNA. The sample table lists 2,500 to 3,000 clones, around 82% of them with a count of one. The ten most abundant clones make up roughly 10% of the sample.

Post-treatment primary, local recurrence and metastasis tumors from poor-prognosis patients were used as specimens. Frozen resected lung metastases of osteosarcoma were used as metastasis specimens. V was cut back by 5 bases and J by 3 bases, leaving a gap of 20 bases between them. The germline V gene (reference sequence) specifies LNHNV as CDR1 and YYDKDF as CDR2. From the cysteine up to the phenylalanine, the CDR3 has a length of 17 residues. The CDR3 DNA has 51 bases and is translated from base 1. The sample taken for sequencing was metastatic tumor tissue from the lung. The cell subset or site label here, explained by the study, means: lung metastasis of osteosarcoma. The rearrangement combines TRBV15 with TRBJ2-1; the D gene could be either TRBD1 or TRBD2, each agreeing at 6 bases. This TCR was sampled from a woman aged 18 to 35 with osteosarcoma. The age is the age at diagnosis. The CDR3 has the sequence CATSGGPADTFYNEQFF. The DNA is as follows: TGTGCCACCAGCGGGGGGCCCGCGGACACTTTCTACAATGAGCAGTTCTTC.